This T cell receptor beta chain derives from a study of T cells in Graves' hyperthyroidism and ophthalmopathy. Study results and limitations: Appearing also in blood were most of the thyroid clonotypes expanded above 0.001.

This CDR3 is 12 amino acids long. Germline V gene data show CDR1 as SGHTA and CDR2 as FQGTGA. The ends were cut back, 5 bases at V and 11 bases at J, with 15 bases in the middle. Using RNA transcripts as the source, TCR beta CDR3 regions were amplified. A first-round RT-PCR of the TCR CDR3 used the HTBI primer set. Via MiXCR, TCRdb re-called the multiplex PCR reads, giving one row per CDR3 protein. The sample yields over 300,000 distinct CDR3 sequences, over 11% seen once. The diagnostic basis comprised clinical symptoms, serum thyroxine and TRAb, thyroid ultrasound and orbital computed tomography. This clonotype has a count of ten or more. Its antigen is not identified.

V and J are TRBV7-3 and TRBJ1-1; maybe TRBD1 (6 bases). Sequenced: blood. The TCR originated in a woman aged 55-69 years with Graves' hyperthyroidism. CDR3: CASSPKRGAAFF. The CDR3 DNA sequence: TGTGCCAGCAGCCCAAAAAGGGGGGCGGCTTTCTTT.